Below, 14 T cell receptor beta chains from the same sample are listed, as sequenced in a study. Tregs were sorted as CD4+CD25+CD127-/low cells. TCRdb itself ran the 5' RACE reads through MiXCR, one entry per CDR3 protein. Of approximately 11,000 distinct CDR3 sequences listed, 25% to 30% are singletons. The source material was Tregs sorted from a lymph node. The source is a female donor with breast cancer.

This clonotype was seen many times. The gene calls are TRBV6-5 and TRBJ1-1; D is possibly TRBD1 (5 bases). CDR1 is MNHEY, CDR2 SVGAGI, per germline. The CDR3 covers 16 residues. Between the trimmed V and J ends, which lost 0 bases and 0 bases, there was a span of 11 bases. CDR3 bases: TGTGCCAGCAGTTACTCTCGGGGCTACATGAACACTGAAGCTTTCTTT. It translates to CASSYSRGYMNTEAFF.

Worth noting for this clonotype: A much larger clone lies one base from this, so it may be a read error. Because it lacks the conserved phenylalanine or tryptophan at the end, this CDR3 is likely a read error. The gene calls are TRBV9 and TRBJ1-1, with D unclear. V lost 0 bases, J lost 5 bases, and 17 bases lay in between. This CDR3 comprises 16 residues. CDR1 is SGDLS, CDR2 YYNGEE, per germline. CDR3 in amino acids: CASSVGFAVGMTEAFS. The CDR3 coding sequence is TGTGCCAGCAGCGTAGGGTTTGCAGTGGGGATGACTGAAGCTTTCTCT.

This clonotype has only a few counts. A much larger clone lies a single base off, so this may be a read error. CDR3 bases: TGTGCCAGCGGCTTAACATACGAGCAGTACTTC. It is translated as CASGLTYEQYF. The chain links TRBV7-6 to TRBJ2-7; the D is unclear. The CDR3 runs to 11 residues. Germline CDR1 is SGHVS and CDR2 is FNYEAQ.

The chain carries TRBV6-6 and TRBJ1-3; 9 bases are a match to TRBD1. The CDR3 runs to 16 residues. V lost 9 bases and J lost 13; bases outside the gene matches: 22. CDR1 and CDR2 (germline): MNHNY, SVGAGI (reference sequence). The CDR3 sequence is CASSDPTGGFASVIYF. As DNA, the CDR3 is TGTGCCAGTAGTGACCCTACAGGGGGCTTCGCTTCCGTAATATATTTT.

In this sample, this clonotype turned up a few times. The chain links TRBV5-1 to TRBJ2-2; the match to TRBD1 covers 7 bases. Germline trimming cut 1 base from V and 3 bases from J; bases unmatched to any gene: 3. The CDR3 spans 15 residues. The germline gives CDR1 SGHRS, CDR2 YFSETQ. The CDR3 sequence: CASSLNRGDTGELFF. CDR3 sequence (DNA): TGCGCCAGCAGCTTGAACAGGGGTGACACCGGGGAGCTGTTTTTT.

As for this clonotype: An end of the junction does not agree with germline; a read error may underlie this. The CDR3 loop reads CSARGLGTSGRRVFYNEQLF. CDR3 DNA: TGCAGTGCTAGAGGGCTTGGGACTAGCGGGAGGCGGGTTTTCTACAATGAGCAGCTCTTC. V usage is TRBV20-1 and J usage is TRBJ2-1; TRBD2 matches at 15 bases. This CDR3 comprises 20 residues. Per the germline V gene, CDR1 is DFQATT and CDR2 is SNEGSKA (reference sequence).

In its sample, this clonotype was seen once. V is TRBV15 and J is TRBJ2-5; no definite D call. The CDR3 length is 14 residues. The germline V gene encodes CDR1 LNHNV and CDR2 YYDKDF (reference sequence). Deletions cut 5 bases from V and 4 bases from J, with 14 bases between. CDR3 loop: CATSHLPPGETQYF. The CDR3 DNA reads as TGTGCCACCAGCCACCTACCCCCGGGAGAGACCCAGTACTTC.

The CDR3 bases are TGTGCCAGCAGCCCTACTAGCGGATACTACAATGAGCAGTTCTTC. Residues: CASSPTSGYYNEQFF. This rearrangement joins TRBV7-9 to TRBJ2-1; 8 nucleotides agree with TRBD2. The germline gives CDR1 SEHNR, CDR2 FQNEAQ (reference sequence). Unmatched junction bases numbered 6, after V lost 5 bases and J lost 3 bases. The CDR3 contains 15 residues. The variable domain in full, with the rest retrieved from reference TRBV7-9 and TRBJ2-1, is DTGVSQNPRHKITKRGQNVTFRCDPISEHNRLYWYRQTLGQGPEFLTYFQNEAQLEKSRLLSDRFSAERPKGSFSTLEIQRTEQGDSAMYLCASSPTSGYYNEQFFGPGTRLTVL.

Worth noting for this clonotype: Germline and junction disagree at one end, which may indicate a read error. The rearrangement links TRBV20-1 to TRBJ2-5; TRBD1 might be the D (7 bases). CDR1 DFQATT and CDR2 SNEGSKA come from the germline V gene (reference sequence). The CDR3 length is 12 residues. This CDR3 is CSARQGGEIQYF. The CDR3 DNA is TGCAGTGCGAGACAGGGAGGAGAGATCCAGTACTTC.

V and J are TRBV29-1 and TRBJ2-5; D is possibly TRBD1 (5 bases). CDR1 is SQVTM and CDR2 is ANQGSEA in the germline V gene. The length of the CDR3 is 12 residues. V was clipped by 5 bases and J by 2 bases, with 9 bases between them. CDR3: CSVTRQQETQYF. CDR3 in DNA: TGCAGCGTTACCCGACAGCAAGAGACCCAGTACTTC.

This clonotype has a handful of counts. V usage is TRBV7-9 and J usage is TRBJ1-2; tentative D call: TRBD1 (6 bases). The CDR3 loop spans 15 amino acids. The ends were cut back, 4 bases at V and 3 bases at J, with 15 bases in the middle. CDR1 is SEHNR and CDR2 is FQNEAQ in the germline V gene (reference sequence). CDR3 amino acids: CASSSRRGQDYGYTF. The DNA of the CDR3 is TGTGCCAGCAGCTCCCGTCGGGGGCAGGACTATGGCTACACCTTC. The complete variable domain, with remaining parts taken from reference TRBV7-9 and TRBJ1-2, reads DTGVSQNPRHKITKRGQNVTFRCDPISEHNRLYWYRQTLGQGPEFLTYFQNEAQLEKSRLLSDRFSAERPKGSFSTLEIQRTEQGDSAMYLCASSSRRGQDYGYTFGSGTRLTVV.

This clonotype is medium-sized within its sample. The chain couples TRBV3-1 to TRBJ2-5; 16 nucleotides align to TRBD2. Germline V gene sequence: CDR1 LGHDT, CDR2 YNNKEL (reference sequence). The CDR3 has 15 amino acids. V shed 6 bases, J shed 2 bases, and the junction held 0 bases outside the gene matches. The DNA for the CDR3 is TGTGCCAGCAGGGGACTAGCGGGAGGGCAAGAGACCCAGTACTTC. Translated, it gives CASRGLAGGQETQYF.

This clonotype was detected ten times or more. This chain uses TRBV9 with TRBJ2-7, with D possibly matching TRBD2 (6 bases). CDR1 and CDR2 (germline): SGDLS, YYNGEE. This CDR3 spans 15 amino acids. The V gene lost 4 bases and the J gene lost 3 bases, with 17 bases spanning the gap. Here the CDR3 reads CASSPSSDGGYEQYF. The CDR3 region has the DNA TGTGCCAGCAGCCCCTCCTCCGACGGGGGCTACGAGCAGTACTTC.

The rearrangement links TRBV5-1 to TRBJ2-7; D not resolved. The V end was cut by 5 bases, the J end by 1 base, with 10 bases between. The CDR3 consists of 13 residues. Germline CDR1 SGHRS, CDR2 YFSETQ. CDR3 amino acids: CASRPDASYEQYF. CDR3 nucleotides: TGCGCCAGCAGACCCGACGCATCCTACGAGCAGTACTTC. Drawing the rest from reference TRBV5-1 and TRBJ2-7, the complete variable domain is KAGVTQTPRYLIKTRGQQVTLSCSPISGHRSVSWYQQTPGQGLQFLFEYFSETQRNKGNFPGRFSGRQFSNSRSEMNVSTLELGDSALYLCASRPDASYEQYFGPGTRLTVT.